This is a list of T cell receptor beta chains from one sample in a study of blood T cells in healthy people across ages. TCRdb reanalysed the 5' RACE reads using MiXCR and keeps one entry per CDR3 protein. This table has 730,000 or so distinct CDR3 sequences, roughly 43% appearing once. The sequencing sample was made of blood. Receptor source: a man older than 75 in good health. The CDR3 runs from the conserved cysteine through the conserved F or W. A D gene is named only where the DNA matches it firmly. Some rows mark clone size as missing; the rest say once, few, many or name a class of expanded clone.

J: TRBJ1-2
V: TRBV4-1
size: many
D: -
DNA: TGCGCCAGCAGCCAATCCGGGGTCTATGGCTACACCTTC
CDR3: CASSQSGVYGYTF

J: TRBJ2-1
V: TRBV6-5
size: few
D: -
DNA: TGTGCCAGCAGTCCTTACTTATTCAGCTCCTACAATGAGCAGTTCTTC
CDR3: CASSPYLFSSYNEQFF

J: TRBJ2-5
V: TRBV11-2
size: -
D: TRBD2
DNA: TGTGCCAGCAGCTTAAATCCCGGGGTAGGGCTAGCGGGAGGCGAGACCCAGTACTTC
CDR3: CASSLNPGVGLAGGETQYF

J: TRBJ1-1
V: TRBV27
size: -
D: TRBD1
DNA: TGTGCCAGCAGTCGTTTAAAGGGACAGGGGAACACTGAAGCTTTCTTT
CDR3: CASSRLKGQGNTEAFF

J: TRBJ1-6
V: TRBV6-2/TRBV6-3
size: few
D: -
DNA: TGTGCCAGCAGTCGCAGGGGATATGCGGATTCACCCCTCCACTTT
CDR3: CASSRRGYADSPLHF

J: TRBJ2-2
V: TRBV28
size: once
D: -
DNA: TGTGCCACGTCTCCTACCACCGGGGAGCTGTTTTTT
CDR3: CATSPTTGELFF

J: TRBJ2-1
V: TRBV10-1
size: -
D: TRBD1
DNA: TGCGCCAGCAGTGAGTCCCCAGGGGGCCGGGCTGAGCAGTTCTTC
CDR3: CASSESPGGRAEQFF

J: TRBJ1-5
V: TRBV21-1
size: -
D: -
DNA: TGTGCCAGCAGCGCTTACAGGGGGCTTCGGAATCAGCCCCAGCATTTT
CDR3: CASSAYRGLRNQPQHF

J: TRBJ2-3
V: TRBV10-1
size: many
D: -
DNA: TGCGCCAGCAGTGAGCAGGGGGGCCGGGGAGCTACGCAGTATTTT
CDR3: CASSEQGGRGATQYF

J: TRBJ2-2
V: TRBV6-5
size: many
D: -
DNA: TGTGCCAGCAGTTACTTGGACGGAGGGCCCGGGGAGCTGTTTTTT
CDR3: CASSYLDGGPGELFF

J: TRBJ1-2
V: TRBV7-6
size: few
D: TRBD1
DNA: TGTGCCAGCAGCTTGGCAGGACAAACAGGGGCCGGGGGAACTAACTATGGCTACACCTTC
CDR3: CASSLAGQTGAGGTNYGYTF

J: TRBJ2-7
V: TRBV29-1
size: few
D: -
DNA: TGCAGCGTTGCACAGGGTCCCTACAATGAGCAGTACTTC
CDR3: CSVAQGPYNEQYF

J: TRBJ2-5
V: TRBV6-2/TRBV6-3
size: -
D: TRBD2
DNA: TGTGCCAGCAGTTACCAGGGCCTAGCGGTCCAAGAGACCCAGTACTTC
CDR3: CASSYQGLAVQETQYF

J: TRBJ2-1
V: TRBV6-2/TRBV6-3
size: few
D: -
DNA: TGTGCCAGCAGTTACAGGAAGGCCAGACGGGCCTCCTACAATGAGCAGTTCTTC
CDR3: CASSYRKARRASYNEQFF

J: TRBJ2-1
V: TRBV3-1
size: -
D: TRBD1
DNA: TGCGCCAGCAGCCAAGGACAGGGGCCATACAATGAGCAGTTCTTC
CDR3: CASSQGQGPYNEQFF

J: TRBJ1-4
V: TRBV6-1
size: -
D: -
DNA: TGTGCCAGCAGTGAAGCCTCCGGGGCGGCCTTTAATGAAAAACTGTTTTTT
CDR3: CASSEASGAAFNEKLFF

J: TRBJ2-1
V: TRBV12-3/TRBV12-4
size: -
D: TRBD2
DNA: TGTGCCAGCAGTTTAGGAGGGGGACTAGCGGGACATGAGCAGTTCTTC
CDR3: CASSLGGGLAGHEQFF

J: TRBJ2-5
V: TRBV7-9
size: -
D: TRBD1
DNA: TGTGCCAGCAGCCCCCGAACCCAGACAGGGTTTGAGACCCAGTACTTC
CDR3: CASSPRTQTGFETQYF

J: TRBJ1-4
V: TRBV6-1
size: -
D: TRBD1
DNA: TGTGCCAGCAGTGAAAAGTGGTTCGGAGGGACAGCCCATGAAAAACTGTTTTTT
CDR3: CASSEKWFGGTAHEKLFF

J: TRBJ2-1
V: TRBV18
size: -
D: -
DNA: TGTGCCAGCTCACCACCGGGCTTACCAGGTTGGCAGTTCTTC
CDR3: CASSPPGLPGWQFF

J: TRBJ2-5
V: TRBV3-1
size: -
D: -
DNA: TGTGCCAGCAGCCGAAGTGGCAGGGCAGGAGATGAGCAGTACTTC
CDR3: CASSRSGRAGDEQYF

J: TRBJ2-6
V: TRBV15
size: -
D: -
DNA: TGTGCCACCAGCAAATCTAGGTGGAAGGGAGGGGCCAACGTCCTGACTTTC
CDR3: CATSKSRWKGGANVLTF

J: TRBJ2-7
V: TRBV18
size: few
D: TRBD1
DNA: TGTGCCAGCTCACCAAGGACAGGGGACTACTACGAGCAGTACTTC
CDR3: CASSPRTGDYYEQYF

J: TRBJ1-2
V: TRBV20-1
size: few
D: -
DNA: TGCAGTGCCAGCCCGAGGGGACTGGGTGGCTACACCTTC
CDR3: CSASPRGLGGYTF

J: TRBJ2-7
V: TRBV6-5
size: -
D: -
DNA: TGTGCCAGCAGTTACCAGGACAGAATATCCGTCGAGCAGTACTTC
CDR3: CASSYQDRISVEQYF

J: TRBJ2-4
V: TRBV29-1
size: -
D: -
DNA: TGCAGCGGTGTTAACGACGGGTCTAAAAACATTCAGTACTTC
CDR3: CSGVNDGSKNIQYF

J: TRBJ1-6
V: TRBV6-2/TRBV6-3
size: many
D: TRBD1
DNA: TGTGCCAGCAGTCTACAGGGGGCCTTGTCACCCCTCCACTTT
CDR3: CASSLQGALSPLHF

J: TRBJ2-4
V: TRBV12-3/TRBV12-4
size: -
D: -
DNA: TGTGCCAGCAGTTTGGGGCAGATATTAGCCAAAAACATTCAGTACTTC
CDR3: CASSLGQILAKNIQYF

J: TRBJ2-5
V: TRBV7-9
size: once
D: -
DNA: TGTGCCAGCAGCTTACGTCAGCAACAAGAGACCCAGTACTTC
CDR3: CASSLRQQQETQYF

J: TRBJ2-1
V: TRBV6-2/TRBV6-3
size: -
D: -
DNA: TGTGCCAGCAGTTACTCGAAATTTGCTGAGCAGTTCTTC
CDR3: CASSYSKFAEQFF

J: TRBJ1-1
V: TRBV3-1
size: -
D: -
DNA: TGTGCCAGCAGCCAAGACAAGGGAAGAGCTTTCTTT
CDR3: CASSQDKGRAFF

J: TRBJ2-5
V: TRBV6-2/TRBV6-3
size: few
D: -
DNA: TGTGCCAGCAGTTACGGACTTCGAGGGATGGGAGAGACCCAGTACTTC
CDR3: CASSYGLRGMGETQYF

J: TRBJ2-4
V: TRBV20-1
size: -
D: TRBD1
DNA: TGCAGTGCTAGGGTCCCCGGGACAGGGTCCGGGGAGCAGTACTTC
CDR3: CSARVPGTGSGEQYF

J: TRBJ1-3
V: TRBV20-1
size: -
D: TRBD1
DNA: TGCAGTGCTAGTACCGGGACAGACTCTGGAAACACCATATATTTT
CDR3: CSASTGTDSGNTIYF

J: TRBJ2-7
V: TRBV5-6
size: -
D: TRBD1
DNA: TGTGCCAGCAGCGATGTCCCGGGACAGGACCGGCTGGTCAAACATGAGCAGTACTTC
CDR3: CASSDVPGQDRLVKHEQYF

J: TRBJ2-1
V: TRBV5-1
size: -
D: -
DNA: TGCGCCAGCAGCTTGGACGTCTCGGGAGTATACAATGAGCAGTTCTTC
CDR3: CASSLDVSGVYNEQFF

J: TRBJ2-1
V: TRBV20-1
size: -
D: -
DNA: TGCAGTGCTATAATCAGGGTCAATGAGCAGTTCTTC
CDR3: CSAIIRVNEQFF

J: TRBJ2-7
V: TRBV29-1
size: -
D: -
DNA: TGCAGCGTTGGGGATCTACGCTACGAGCAGTACTTC
CDR3: CSVGDLRYEQYF

J: TRBJ2-1
V: TRBV20-1
size: -
D: -
DNA: TGCAGTGCTAGAGGGGCTACCTACCATGAGCAGTTCTTC
CDR3: CSARGATYHEQFF

J: TRBJ2-7
V: TRBV6-2/TRBV6-3
size: few
D: TRBD1
DNA: TGTGCCAGCAGTTCCACCGGGACAGGGAAGTACGAGCAGTACTTC
CDR3: CASSSTGTGKYEQYF

J: TRBJ2-5
V: TRBV3-1
size: -
D: TRBD2
DNA: TGTGCCAGCAGCCAAGAACACCCGGGACTAGCGGGGGGCCAAGAGACCCAGTACTTC
CDR3: CASSQEHPGLAGGQETQYF

J: TRBJ2-5
V: TRBV4-3
size: -
D: TRBD1
DNA: TGCGCCAGCAGCCCTGAAGAAGGCAGGGGGCGTCTCCAAGAGACCCAGTACTTC
CDR3: CASSPEEGRGRLQETQYF

J: TRBJ2-1
V: TRBV20-1
size: -
D: -
DNA: TGCAGTGCCGAAGGACAGAACAATGAGCAGTTCTTC
CDR3: CSAEGQNNEQFF

J: TRBJ2-1
V: TRBV29-1
size: -
D: TRBD2
DNA: TGCAGCGTATACCGAAGCGGGAATTTTAACAATGAGCAGTTCTTC
CDR3: CSVYRSGNFNNEQFF

J: TRBJ2-5
V: TRBV3-1
size: -
D: TRBD2
DNA: TGTGCCAGCAGCCTTAGTACGGGACTAGCGGGACAAGAGACCCAGTACTTC
CDR3: CASSLSTGLAGQETQYF

J: TRBJ2-5
V: TRBV7-8
size: few
D: TRBD1
DNA: TGTGCCAGCAGCCCCCCACAGGGGGAGACCCAGTACTTC
CDR3: CASSPPQGETQYF

J: TRBJ2-7
V: TRBV7-9
size: -
D: TRBD1
DNA: TGTGCCAGCACCTCCACAGGGGTCCTTTACGAGCAGTACTTC
CDR3: CASTSTGVLYEQYF

J: TRBJ2-5
V: TRBV4-3
size: many
D: -
DNA: TGCGCCAGCAGCTTCACCTACCAGGGTCGAGAGACCCAGTACTTC
CDR3: CASSFTYQGRETQYF

J: TRBJ2-5
V: TRBV5-1
size: many
D: TRBD2
DNA: TGCGCCAGCAGCCTAGGACTAGCGGGGCTCAAAGAGACCCAGTACTTC
CDR3: CASSLGLAGLKETQYF

J: TRBJ2-5
V: TRBV7-2
size: -
D: TRBD2
DNA: TGTGCCAGCAGCTTAGCGGGGCCTAGCGGGAGGGCCTCGGAGACCCAGTACTTC
CDR3: CASSLAGPSGRASETQYF

J: TRBJ2-2
V: TRBV4-3
size: -
D: -
DNA: TGCGCCAGCAGCCAAGAATGGGCAGGGAACACCGGGGAGCTGTTTTTT
CDR3: CASSQEWAGNTGELFF

J: TRBJ2-7
V: TRBV20-1
size: -
D: TRBD2
DNA: TGCAGTGCTAGAGAGGGGACTAGCGACTACGAGCAGTACTTC
CDR3: CSAREGTSDYEQYF

J: TRBJ2-1
V: TRBV7-6
size: few
D: TRBD2
DNA: TGTGCCAGCAGCTCGGTAGCGGGAGTGGGGAATGAGCAGTTCTTC
CDR3: CASSSVAGVGNEQFF